A single sample is the source of the 2 T cell receptor beta chains below, sequenced in a study of a mutant IDH1 vaccine in newly diagnosed glioma. The table came from immunoSEQ multiplex PCR; TCRdb's copy has only in-frame clones and leaves some out. This table has around 120,000 clones, around four fifths appearing once. Antigens of these TCRs are unknown. Specified time point: week 11, during vaccination. Doses comprised 300 ug of mutant IDH1 20-mer peptide each, plus topical imiquimod. The source material was PBMCs, sampled from a glioma patient whose treatment included an IDH1 peptide vaccine. The receptors shown here come from a man between 40 and 49 years old with glioma.

CDR3 protein: CASSPVGVDSPLHF. The CDR3 region has the DNA TGTGCCAGCAGTCCCGTCGGCGTAGATTCACCCCTCCACTTT. V and J are TRBV6-5 and TRBJ1-6; D remains ambiguous. This CDR3 spans 14 amino acids. Germline V lookup: CDR1 MNHEY, CDR2 SVGAGI. Trimming left V 5 bases short and J 8 bases short, with 13 bases between.

Of note for this clone: The sample holds other DNA sequences that translate to the same CDR3. The genes are TRBV6-5 and TRBJ1-1; no clear D. The CDR3 is 13 residues long. Germline loops: CDR1 MNHEY, CDR2 SVGAGI. V lost 8 bases, J lost 0 bases, and 10 bases lay in between. The CDR3 DNA sequence: TGTGCCAGCGGCGGCAGGCTGAACACTGAAGCTTTCTTT. Protein: CASGGRLNTEAFF.